Below are 22 T cell receptor beta chains sequenced from a single sample in a study of blood T cell repertoires in COVID-19. Profiled with immunoSEQ multiplex PCR; TCRdb holds only in-frame clones, not every one. The data contain some 190,000 clones, around 82% of them singletons. Sequencing was done on a sample of peripheral blood. These receptors were taken from a man older than 75 with COVID-19, enrolled during active disease.

The chain uses TRBV18 and TRBJ1-4, with 9 positions matching TRBD1. CDR1 is KGHSH and CDR2 is LQKENI in the germline V gene. The CDR3 has 13 residues. The J segment lost 6 bases and the V segment lost 6 bases, leaving 2 bases of the junction unmatched. The CDR3 is CASSRDRDEKLFF. The CDR3 DNA is TGTGCCAGCTCGCGGGACAGGGATGAAAAACTGTTTTTT.

The genes are TRBV4-1 and TRBJ2-2; TRBD1 is a possible D gene (6 bases). Trimming took 2 bases from V and 6 from J, leaving 19 bases between them. This CDR3 spans 17 amino acids. Looked up from germline, CDR1 is MGHRA and CDR2 is YSYEKL. In nucleotides, the CDR3 is TGCGCCAGCAGCCAATCACCAGGGGCCGCCATCGCCGGGGAGCTGTTTTTT. This codes for CASSQSPGAAIAGELFF.

This chain connects TRBV5-1 to TRBJ1-2; 7 bases agree with TRBD1. J was trimmed by 6 bases and V by 2 bases; bases with no gene match: 4. Germline-derived CDR1 and CDR2 are SGHRS and YFSETQ. The CDR3 length is 13 residues. The CDR3 reads CASSFGQVDGYTF. In DNA, the CDR3 is TGCGCCAGCAGCTTTGGACAGGTCGATGGCTACACCTTC. The entire variable domain, with the rest obtained from reference TRBV5-1 and TRBJ1-2, is as follows: KAGVTQTPRYLIKTRGQQVTLSCSPISGHRSVSWYQQTPGQGLQFLFEYFSETQRNKGNFPGRFSGRQFSNSRSEMNVSTLELGDSALYLCASSFGQVDGYTFGSGTRLTVV.

This clone showed up just a few times. CDR3 in amino acids: CASSSPGQSGGGEKLFF. CDR3 bases: TGTGCCAGCAGCTCTCCGGGACAGTCTGGCGGTGGTGAAAAACTGTTTTTT. The chain recombines TRBV13 with TRBJ1-4; 7 positions match TRBD1. V was clipped by 4 bases and J by 7 bases; unmatched bases: 15. This CDR3 contains 17 residues. Germline values: CDR1 PRHDT, CDR2 FYEKMQ (reference sequence).

The sample holds one count of this clone. The rearrangement links TRBV10-3 to TRBJ1-1, with TRBD1 matching over 10 bases. This CDR3 has 13 amino acids. Germline CDR1 and CDR2: ENHRY and SYGVKD. Trimming at V came to 11 bases and at J to 6 bases, leaving 9 bases not matched to a gene. The CDR3 nucleotides read TGTGCCGCACTCGGGACAGGGGCTTCTGAAGCTTTCTTT. It is translated as CAALGTGASEAFF.

The chain couples TRBV5-5 to TRBJ1-6; TRBD1 agrees at 9 bases. CDR3 length: 14 residues. Germline V gene data show CDR1 as SGHKS and CDR2 as YYEKEE (reference sequence). Losses at the gene ends were 3 bases for V and 9 bases for J; bases not matched to a gene: 4. DNA for the CDR3: TGTGCCAGCAGCTACGGACAGGGGAGTTCACCCCTCCACTTT. This sequence encodes CASSYGQGSSPLHF. Together with reference TRBV5-5 and TRBJ1-6, the CDR3 gives the full variable domain: DAGVTQSPTHLIKTRGQQVTLRCSPISGHKSVSWYQQVLGQGPQFIFQYYEKEERGRGNFPDRFSARQFPNYSSELNVNALLLGDSALYLCASSYGQGSSPLHFGNGTRLTVT.

This clone is a singleton in its sample. The chain employs TRBV9 and TRBJ2-2; a possible D gene is TRBD1 (5 bases). From germline, CDR1 is SGDLS and CDR2 YYNGEE. V was cut by 3 bases and J by 0 bases, with 12 bases left in between. The CDR3 is 16 residues long. In DNA form, the CDR3 reads TGTGCCAGCAGCGCTCTTGACAGCTCGAACACCGGGGAGCTGTTTTTT. It specifies CASSALDSSNTGELFF. Drawing the rest from reference TRBV9 and TRBJ2-2, the complete variable domain is DSGVTQTPKHLITATGQRVTLRCSPRSGDLSVYWYQQSLDQGLQFLIQYYNGEERAKGNILERFSAQQFPDLHSELNLSSLELGDSALYFCASSALDSSNTGELFFGEGSRLTVL.

The CDR3 region has the DNA TGTGCCAGCAGTGAGGGCAGGGGGCTAGGTTCATACAATGAGCAGTTCTTC. Its translation is CASSEGRGLGSYNEQFF. J is TRBJ2-1 and V is TRBV2; 8 nucleotides agree with TRBD1. In germline, CDR1 is SNHLY, CDR2 FYNNEI. This CDR3 contains 17 residues. V lost 3 bases, J lost 4 bases, and 11 bases stayed unmatched.

The chain couples TRBV10-3 to TRBJ2-5; 11 bases match TRBD1. Germline loops: CDR1 ENHRY, CDR2 SYGVKD. The CDR3 covers 14 residues. Trimming removed 10 bases from V and 5 bases from J; junction bases left unmatched: 9. The CDR3 nucleotides are TGTGCCACGAAGGGACAGGGGGATTGGGAGACCCAGTACTTC. Translation: CATKGQGDWETQYF.

V and J are TRBV2 and TRBJ1-2; maybe TRBD1 (5 bases). CDR1 is SNHLY, CDR2 FYNNEI, per germline. Trimming cost V 2 bases and J 4 bases, with 11 bases left between them. The length of the CDR3 is 14 residues. CDR3 nucleotide sequence: TGTGCCAGCAGTGAATTCAGGGAATCCTATGGCTACACCTTC. Translating gives CASSEFRESYGYTF.

V is TRBV4-2 and J is TRBJ2-2; 11 bases are shared with TRBD2. J was trimmed by 0 bases and V by 6 bases; bases with no gene match: 6. The germline V gene has CDR1 LGHNA and CDR2 YNFKEQ. The CDR3 is 17 amino acids. The CDR3 region has the DNA TGTGCCAGCAGTTCACCTAGCGGGGGGACGAACACCGGGGAGCTGTTTTTT. Residues: CASSSPSGGTNTGELFF.

The chain joins TRBV12-3 or TRBV12-4 to TRBJ2-2; D remains unclear. The CDR3 is 11 residues long. The germline V and J ends were trimmed by 3 bases and 6 bases, with 2 bases remaining between them. The CDR3 bases are TGTGCCAGCAGTTTCGCCGGGGAGCTGTTTTTT. Its protein product is CASSFAGELFF.

The chain couples TRBV7-7 to TRBJ2-1; 7 bases line up with TRBD1. Losses at the gene ends were 1 base for V and 9 bases for J; bases not matched to a gene: 3. CDR3 size: 13 residues. Germline V gene sequence: CDR1 SSHAT, CDR2 FNYEAQ (reference sequence). The CDR3 sequence: CASSLEQGTEQFF. The CDR3 DNA is TGTGCCAGCAGCTTAGAACAGGGGACTGAGCAGTTCTTC. Together with reference TRBV7-7 and TRBJ2-1, the CDR3 gives the full variable domain: GAGVSQSPRYKVTKRGQDVTLRCDPISSHATLYWYQQALGQGPEFLTYFNYEAQPDKSGLPSDRFSAERPEGSISTLTIQRTEQRDSAMYRCASSLEQGTEQFFGPGTRLTVL.

The V call is TRBV6-5, the J call TRBJ2-7; 7 bases are a match to TRBD1. Per the germline V gene, CDR1 is MNHEY and CDR2 is SVGAGI. The CDR3 spans 14 residues. Trimming removed 7 bases from V and 3 bases from J; junction bases left unmatched: 9. CDR3 sequence: CASIPQGTVYEQYF. DNA for the CDR3: TGTGCCAGCATCCCTCAAGGGACAGTCTACGAGCAGTACTTC.

This chain joins TRBV20-1 and TRBJ2-3, with D maybe TRBD2 (5 bases). Per the germline V gene, CDR1 is DFQATT and CDR2 is SNEGSKA (reference sequence). The CDR3 loop spans 15 amino acids. With 3 bases removed from V and 6 bases from J, the gap between germline ends came to 19 bases. The CDR3: CSASRELLRADTQYF. The CDR3 nucleotides are TGCAGTGCTAGTAGGGAGTTACTTCGCGCGGATACGCAGTATTTT.

The rearrangement joins TRBV7-2 to TRBJ1-1; D may be TRBD1 (5 bases). V was trimmed by 5 bases and J by 8 bases, leaving 15 bases between them. The CDR3 is 13 amino acids. Germline CDR1 and CDR2: SGHTA and FQGNSA. CDR3 residues: CASSPTRQSEAFF. The DNA for the CDR3 is TGTGCCAGCAGCCCAACGCGACAGTCAGAAGCTTTCTTT.

This clone has just a few counts. The sample contains more than one DNA sequence encoding this CDR3. The chain employs TRBV7-3 and TRBJ1-1; a weak D match, TRBD1 (5 bases). Germline CDR1 reads SGHTA; CDR2 reads FQGTGA. The CDR3 has 13 amino acids. V dropped 2 bases and J dropped 1 base, with 5 bases sitting between them. As DNA, the CDR3 is TGTGCCAGCAGCTTACAGGGGAACACTGAAGCTTTCTTT. Amino acid sequence: CASSLQGNTEAFF.

The CDR3 here is CASSISGTGGNGPQHF. Here the CDR3 DNA reads TGTGCCAGCAGCATCAGCGGAACAGGGGGCAATGGGCCCCAGCATTTT. V is TRBV11-3 and J is TRBJ1-5; 9 nucleotides match TRBD1. Germline CDR1 SGHNT, CDR2 YENEEA. V shed 5 bases, J shed 9 bases, and the junction held 14 bases outside the gene matches. This CDR3 comprises 16 residues.

This clone was counted a single time. The rearrangement uses TRBV27 and TRBJ2-3; 7 bases agree with TRBD1. After removal of 5 bases from V and 3 bases from J, the junction contained 14 bases not matched to a gene. The length of the CDR3 is 17 residues. Germline V CDR1 and CDR2: MNHEY, SMNVEV (reference sequence). The CDR3 sequence is CASSHWDRTKRTDTQYF. In DNA form, the CDR3 reads TGTGCCAGCAGTCATTGGGACAGAACCAAAAGGACAGATACGCAGTATTTT.

The gene calls are TRBV28 and TRBJ1-6; perhaps TRBD1 as D (5 bases). The V end was cut by 6 bases, the J end by 6 bases, with 18 bases between. Germline V gene data show CDR1 as MDHEN and CDR2 as SYDVKM. The CDR3 covers 16 residues. CDR3 sequence (DNA): TGTGCCAGCAGCAGCGACCCTGGGGCGGTTAATTCACCCCTCCACTTT. Amino acid sequence: CASSSDPGAVNSPLHF.

The chain links TRBV11-3 to TRBJ1-1; no clear D. The CDR3 is 13 residues long. Trimming shortened V by 0 bases and J by 5 bases, and 7 bases separated the two germline ends. Germline V CDR1 and CDR2: SGHNT, YENEEA. CDR3: CASSLDFGTEAFF. In DNA, the CDR3 is TGTGCCAGCAGCTTAGATTTCGGGACTGAAGCTTTCTTT.

This chain uses TRBV2 with TRBJ1-5, with D unresolved. Trimming left V 4 bases short and J 6 bases short, with 7 bases between. From germline, CDR1 is SNHLY and CDR2 FYNNEI. The length of the CDR3 is 12 residues. In DNA form, the CDR3 reads TGTGCCAGCAGTGCTCCCCGTCAGCCCCAGCATTTT. Protein: CASSAPRQPQHF.